A single sample gave rise to the 12 T cell receptor beta chains below, sequenced in a study of cytomegalovirus exposure and HLA in healthy donors. The PCR had 60 Vbeta and 13 Jbeta primers. Sequencing used immunoSEQ multiplex PCR; TCRdb keeps in-frame clones, though not all of them. Of about 83,000 clones listed, under 80% were seen once; the top ten hold 5.9%. The specimen sequenced was PBMCs. All receptors derive from a man between 18 and 29 years old in good health and CMV-seropositive.

The chain uses TRBV11-1 and TRBJ1-1; TRBD1 aligns across 8 bases. Germline values: CDR1 SGHAT, CDR2 FQDESV (reference sequence). After removal of 5 bases from V and 2 bases from J, the junction contained 7 bases not matched to a gene. The CDR3 runs to 15 residues. In DNA form, the CDR3 reads TGTGCCAGCAGCGACCCGACAGGGGCCAACACTGAAGCTTTCTTT. Amino acids: CASSDPTGANTEAFF.

This clone was recorded only once. The rearrangement links TRBV6-1 to TRBJ2-4; TRBD1 is a possible D gene (5 bases). The length of the CDR3 is 14 residues. Germline V lookup: CDR1 MNHNS, CDR2 SASEGT. Trimming shortened V by 1 base and J by 5 bases, and 9 bases separated the two germline ends. The CDR3 DNA is TGTGCCAGCAGTGAAGGGGGCAGTCAAAACATTCAGTACTTC. Amino acid sequence: CASSEGGSQNIQYF.

The genes are TRBV28 and TRBJ2-7; D remains unclear. The CDR3 is 12 amino acids. V was pared by 3 bases and J by 2 bases, with 5 bases between. CDR1 is MDHEN, CDR2 SYDVKM, per germline. The CDR3 region has the DNA TGTGCCAGCAGTTTTCCTCCCTACGAGCAGTACTTC. It encodes CASSFPPYEQYF. The full variable domain, completed using reference TRBV28 and TRBJ2-7, is DVKVTQSSRYLVKRTGEKVFLECVQDMDHENMFWYRQDPGLGLRLIYFSYDVKMKEKGDIPEGYSVSREKKERFSLILESASTNQTSMYLCASSFPPYEQYFGPGTRLTVT.

The J gene is TRBJ1-1, the V gene TRBV28; D is unclear. The CDR3 consists of 15 residues. From germline, CDR1 is MDHEN and CDR2 SYDVKM. V lost 6 bases and J 1 base, leaving 15 bases between the germline ends. CDR3 region: CASRRPTRRNTEAFF. CDR3 bases: TGTGCCAGCAGGCGACCGACTCGGAGGAACACTGAAGCTTTCTTT. Variable domain in full (rest from reference TRBV28 and TRBJ1-1): DVKVTQSSRYLVKRTGEKVFLECVQDMDHENMFWYRQDPGLGLRLIYFSYDVKMKEKGDIPEGYSVSREKKERFSLILESASTNQTSMYLCASRRPTRRNTEAFFGQGTRLTVV.

The chain carries TRBV13 and TRBJ2-7, with 13 bases that match TRBD2. V trimming: 5 bases; J trimming: 3 bases; junction bases outside the gene matches: 4. Germline V gives CDR1 PRHDT, CDR2 FYEKMQ (reference sequence). CDR3 length equals 15 residues. The DNA of the CDR3 is TGTGCCAGCAGCCCGGGACTAGCGGGACTCTACGAGCAGTACTTC. Residues: CASSPGLAGLYEQYF.

The V gene is TRBV10-1, the J gene TRBJ2-1; D might be TRBD1 (5 bases). Germline CDR1 reads WNHNN; CDR2 reads SYGVQD (reference sequence). The CDR3 is made up of 14 amino acids. Trimming cost V 0 bases and J 10 bases, with 13 bases left between them. CDR3 coding DNA: TGCGCCAGCAGTGAGTCTTTCAGGGTAAGCGAGCAGTTCTTC. Translated, it gives CASSESFRVSEQFF.

The chain joins TRBV4-1 to TRBJ2-3, with 9 bases aligning to TRBD2. The CDR3 runs to 17 residues. CDR1 MGHRA and CDR2 YSYEKL come from the germline V gene. V shed 0 bases and J 3 bases; nucleotides not matched to a gene: 7. CDR3 coding DNA: TGCGCCAGCAGCCAAGAGGGTAGCGGGAGACGGACAGATACGCAGTATTTT. Its translation: CASSQEGSGRRTDTQYF.

This clone has only one observation. This rearrangement joins TRBV6-5 to TRBJ2-7, with 9 bases lining up with TRBD2. The CDR3 is 14 amino acids. Germline V gene data show CDR1 as MNHEY and CDR2 as SVGAGI. The trim removed 8 bases at V and 2 bases at J, leaving 7 bases unmatched. In DNA, the CDR3 is TGTGCCAGCTGGGATGGCGGGAGGGCCTACGAGCAGTACTTC. Its translation is CASWDGGRAYEQYF.

The chain links TRBV2 to TRBJ1-1; TRBD1 aligns across 7 bases. V shed 6 bases, J shed 2 bases, and the junction held 3 bases outside the gene matches. The CDR3 length is 13 residues. Germline V lookup: CDR1 SNHLY, CDR2 FYNNEI. This chain's CDR3 is CASRGQRNTEAFF. In DNA form, the CDR3 reads TGTGCCAGCAGGGGACAGAGAAACACTGAAGCTTTCTTT. Together with reference TRBV2 and TRBJ1-1, the CDR3 gives the full variable domain: EPEVTQTPSHQVTQMGQEVILRCVPISNHLYFYWYRQILGQKVEFLVSFYNNEISEKSEIFDDQFSVERPDGSNFTLKIRSTKLEDSAMYFCASRGQRNTEAFFGQGTRLTVV.

V gene TRBV5-1 combines with J gene TRBJ1-1; 7 bases line up with TRBD1. The CDR3 consists of 14 residues. Germline assignment: CDR1 SGHRS and CDR2 YFSETQ. Losses at the gene ends were 7 bases for V and 1 base for J; bases not matched to a gene: 7. CDR3 in DNA: TGCGCCAGCCGTCCCAGGGGGAGGAACACTGAAGCTTTCTTT. Protein sequence: CASRPRGRNTEAFF.

This clone was seen once. CDR3 loop: CASRRGGESYEQYF. In DNA form, the CDR3 reads TGTGCCAGCAGGAGAGGGGGGGAATCCTACGAGCAGTACTTC. The chain links TRBV6-5 to TRBJ2-7, with D maybe TRBD2 (7 bases). This CDR3 has 14 residues. V was trimmed by 6 bases and J by 1 base, leaving 13 bases between them. Germline-derived CDR1 and CDR2 are MNHEY and SVGAGI.

CDR3 coding DNA: TGCGCCAGCAGCCCTCCTCAGGGCGGCACAGATACGCAGTATTTT. This gives the protein CASSPPQGGTDTQYF. The chain links TRBV5-1 to TRBJ2-3; D may be TRBD1 (5 bases). Deletions cut 4 bases from V and 1 base from J, with 13 bases between. This CDR3 spans 15 amino acids. The germline CDR1 and CDR2 sequences are SGHRS and YFSETQ.